These 4 T cell receptor beta chains were sequenced from one sample in a study of blood T cell repertoires in COVID-19. Assay: immunoSEQ multiplex PCR; the TCRdb copy retains only in-frame clones and omits some. The table records 180,000 or so clones, 70% to 90% of them present only once. Sequenced sample: peripheral blood. These receptors all come from a man aged 60-69 years with acute or convalescent COVID-19.

This clone has just one count. J is TRBJ1-5 and V is TRBV4-1; D is undetermined. The germline V gene has CDR1 MGHRA and CDR2 YSYEKL. This CDR3 spans 13 amino acids. Trimming cost V 3 bases and J 5 bases, with 8 bases left between them. In nucleotides, the CDR3 is TGCGCCAGCAGCCAGCGAAAAGATCAGCCCCAGCATTTT. Translated, it gives CASSQRKDQPQHF.

The chain carries TRBV28 and TRBJ1-2, with D maybe TRBD1 (6 bases). The CDR3 has 16 residues. V was trimmed by 5 bases and J by 4 bases, leaving 20 bases between them. Germline lookup yields CDR1 MDHEN and CDR2 SYDVKM. The CDR3 coding sequence is TGTGCCAGCAGTACAAACGGACAGTCCGTATCCTATGGCTACACCTTC. Protein sequence: CASSTNGQSVSYGYTF.

V gene TRBV28 combines with J gene TRBJ2-2; possible D gene TRBD2, 6 bases. V was pared by 11 bases and J by 3 bases, with 13 bases between. The germline gives CDR1 MDHEN, CDR2 SYDVKM. CDR3 size: 13 residues. The CDR3 DNA follows: TGTGCCGGCGGGGTCGGTTACACCGGGGAGCTGTTTTTT. This sequence encodes CAGGVGYTGELFF.

The rearrangement links TRBV28 to TRBJ1-5; D may be TRBD1 (6 bases). Germline CDR1 and CDR2: MDHEN and SYDVKM. The V gene lost 3 bases and the J gene lost 0 bases, with 21 bases spanning the gap. The CDR3 extends over 19 amino acids. CDR3 DNA: TGTGCCAGCAGTTTCTATGGGCAGGGGACGGCTGTTAGCAATCAGCCCCAGCATTTT. Amino acid sequence: CASSFYGQGTAVSNQPQHF.